These 5 T cell receptor beta chains originate from one sample sequenced in a study of lymphopenia after photon versus proton radiotherapy. Method: immunoSEQ multiplex PCR; TCRdb's copy keeps in-frame clones and lacks some. This table has 15,000 to 20,000 clones, about 85% appearing once. The specimen comprised peripheral blood, sampled from a patient treated with proton-based radiotherapy. These TCRs come from a man aged 65-85 years with pancreatic cancer.

The chain joins TRBV5-1 to TRBJ2-5, with 11 bases identical to TRBD2. V gave up 3 bases and J gave up 2 bases; unmatched junction bases: 3. Germline V gene data show CDR1 as SGHRS and CDR2 as YFSETQ. This CDR3 region has 15 residues. CDR3 sequence reads: CASSSTSGVQETQYF. Here the CDR3 DNA reads TGCGCCAGCAGCTCGACTAGCGGGGTACAAGAGACCCAGTACTTC.

This chain links TRBV6-1 with TRBJ1-5; D remains unclear. The CDR3 totals 14 residues. V was cut by 3 bases and J by 9 bases, with 15 bases left in between. The V gene's germline CDR1 is MNHNS and CDR2 SASEGT. DNA of the CDR3: TGTGCCAGCAGTGATCAGCGCCTGGGTGGGCCCCAGCATTTT. Its translation is CASSDQRLGGPQHF.

V gene TRBV7-8 combines with J gene TRBJ2-7; TRBD1 matches 7 bases. The CDR3 is made up of 16 amino acids. The ends lost 1 base at V and 5 bases at J; junction bases unmatched: 11. Germline V gene data show CDR1 as SGHVS and CDR2 as FQNEAQ. The CDR3 region is CASSLGNRQGFNEQYF. CDR3 nucleotides: TGTGCCAGCAGCTTAGGGAATCGACAGGGTTTTAACGAGCAGTACTTC.

The V gene is TRBV6-4, the J gene TRBJ2-1; 7 bases are shared with TRBD1. V trimming: 2 bases; J trimming: 10 bases; junction bases outside the gene matches: 11. Germline assignment: CDR1 MRHNA and CDR2 SNTAGT. This CDR3 has 15 amino acids. The CDR3 here is CASSDGIAPRGEQFF. Here the CDR3 DNA reads TGTGCCAGCAGTGACGGTATAGCCCCCAGGGGGGAGCAGTTCTTC.

This chain uses TRBV18 with TRBJ2-3; 7 bases map to TRBD2. CDR1 KGHSH and CDR2 LQKENI come from the germline V gene. The CDR3 is 15 residues long. J was trimmed by 6 bases and V by 5 bases; bases with no gene match: 11. The DNA for the CDR3 is TGTGCCAGCTCAACTACTAGCCTGGGGGGGGATACGCAGTATTTT. Translation gives CASSTTSLGGDTQYF.